The clone carrying this TCR beta chain was recorded a few times. Its antigen is currently unknown. Germline V lookup: CDR1 SEHNR, CDR2 FQNEAQ (reference sequence). The V and J ends lost 5 bases and 0 bases, in that order; junction bases with no gene match: 4. There are 15 residues in the CDR3. These data originate in a study of beta chain features in type 1 diabetes. Overall study findings and caveats: Moderate but significant shortening of TCRB CDR3s was recorded in all four CD4+ subsets from Type 1 diabetes patients.

All of the isolated RNA was reverse transcribed, so expressed TCRB transcripts were sequenced. The protocol was immunoSEQ multiplex PCR, while the TCRdb copy is restricted to in-frame clones and leaves out a portion. In the table there are hundreds of thousands of clones, 30% of which are singletons. The chain employs TRBV7-9 and TRBJ2-3, with TRBD2 matching 8 bases. This sequence originates from a man in his late teens or twenties in good health. Sequenced sample: naive CD4+ T cells from blood. The CDR3 loop is CASSPIAGSTDTQYF. In nucleotides, the CDR3 is TGTGCCAGCAGCCCCATAGCGGGAAGCACAGATACGCAGTATTTT. Looking up the rest from reference TRBV7-9 and TRBJ2-3 gives the full variable domain: DTGVSQNPRHKITKRGQNVTFRCDPISEHNRLYWYRQTLGQGPEFLTYFQNEAQLEKSRLLSDRFSAERPKGSFSTLEIQRTEQGDSAMYLCASSPIAGSTDTQYFGPGTRLTVL.